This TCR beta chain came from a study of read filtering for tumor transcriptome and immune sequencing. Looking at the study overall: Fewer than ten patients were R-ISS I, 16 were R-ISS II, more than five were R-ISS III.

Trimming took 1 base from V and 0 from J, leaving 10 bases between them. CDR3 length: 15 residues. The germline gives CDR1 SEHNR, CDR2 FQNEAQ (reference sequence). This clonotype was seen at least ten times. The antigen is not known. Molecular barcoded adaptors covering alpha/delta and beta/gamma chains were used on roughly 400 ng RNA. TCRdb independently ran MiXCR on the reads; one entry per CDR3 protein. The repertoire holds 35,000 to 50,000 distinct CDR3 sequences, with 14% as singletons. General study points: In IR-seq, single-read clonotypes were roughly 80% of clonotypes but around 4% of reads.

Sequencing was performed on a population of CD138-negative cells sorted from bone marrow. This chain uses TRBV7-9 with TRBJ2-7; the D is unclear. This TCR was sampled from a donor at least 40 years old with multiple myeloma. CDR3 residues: CASSLGGSYSYEQYF. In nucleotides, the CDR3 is TGTGCCAGCAGCTTAGGCGGCAGCTACTCCTACGAGCAGTACTTC.